A selection of T cell receptor beta chains follows, all from one sample in a study of shared clonotypes between healthy human individuals. Using immunoSEQ multiplex PCR, the repertoire was profiled, and TCRdb retains in-frame clones only, with some absent. This sample yields roughly 1,600,000 clones, of which about 98.5% are seen a single time; 0.36% belongs to the top ten. The sample consisted of naive CD4+ T cells sorted from blood. Source of these receptors: a man aged 25-40 years in good health. Both conserved end residues are part of each CDR3. A D gene is named only where the DNA matches it firmly. The size entry is marked missing in some rows and otherwise reads once, few, many or a size class.

>TRBV5-1|TRBJ2-1|-|16|-
TGCGCCAGCAGCTTGTCATCCTTGACAAGGACCAATGAGCAGTTCTTC
CASSLSSLTRTNEQFF
>TRBV29-1|TRBJ2-5|-|12|-
TGCAGCGTTGAAGCCGTATGGGAGACCCAGTACTTC
CSVEAVWETQYF
>TRBV21-1|TRBJ2-3|-|15|-
TGTGCCAGCAGCAAAGATAGGGGGCAGACAGATACGCAGTATTTT
CASSKDRGQTDTQYF
>TRBV10-2|TRBJ2-2|TRBD2|17|-
TGCGCCAGCAGCGAGACTAGCGGGAGCCCGAACACCGGGGAGCTGTTTTTT
CASSETSGSPNTGELFF
>TRBV11-2|TRBJ2-3|TRBD2|17|-
TGTGCCAGCAGCTCCGGACTAGGTCTACCCCGCACAGATACGCAGTATTTT
CASSSGLGLPRTDTQYF
>TRBV5-1|TRBJ2-2|TRBD1|15|once
TGCGCCAGCAGCCTGCTGACAGGGGACACCGGGGAGCTGTTTTTT
CASSLLTGDTGELFF
>TRBV28|TRBJ2-7|TRBD1|14|-
TGTGCCAGCACAAGCCTGACAGGGGCCTACGAGCAGTACTTC
CASTSLTGAYEQYF
>TRBV28|TRBJ1-5|-|15|-
TGTGCCAGCAGTTTTGGGGGGCCTACGGATCGATCCCAGCATTTT
CASSFGGPTDRSQHF
>TRBV5-4|TRBJ2-3|-|14|-
TGTGCCAGCAGTCCCCGCACGTATGCAGATACGCAGTATTTT
CASSPRTYADTQYF
>TRBV5-1|TRBJ1-5|TRBD1|16|-
TGCGCCAGCAGCTTGGGTGGAGGGGGCATCCACCAGCCCCAGCATTTT
CASSLGGGGIHQPQHF
>TRBV5-4|TRBJ2-7|-|15|-
TGTGCCAGCAGCTTGGGTTGGACAGAATTCTACGAGCAGTACTTC
CASSLGWTEFYEQYF
>TRBV9|TRBJ2-7|-|14|-
TGTGCCAGCAGCGTAGGGACTACCTCCTACGAGCAGTACTTC
CASSVGTTSYEQYF
>TRBV10-2|TRBJ1-1|-|13|-
TGCGCCAGCACTACTGAAAGGGACACTGAAGCTTTCTTT
CASTTERDTEAFF
>TRBV28|TRBJ2-7|-|14|-
TGTGCCAGCAGTCAAAATAGGGCGTGGGCCGAGCAGTACTTC
CASSQNRAWAEQYF
>TRBV5-1|TRBJ2-1|TRBD2|15|-
TGCGCCAGCAGCCCAGCGGGAGCGCTCTACAATGAGCAGTTCTTC
CASSPAGALYNEQFF
>TRBV6-6|TRBJ2-7|TRBD1|16|-
TGTGCCAGCAGTTACTCAGGGACAGGGGGCATCCACGAGCAGTACTTC
CASSYSGTGGIHEQYF
>TRBV6-5|TRBJ1-5|TRBD1|15|once
TGTGCCAGCAGCTTCAGGGGGGGTGGGAATCAGCCCCAGCATTTT
CASSFRGGGNQPQHF
>TRBV19|TRBJ1-1|TRBD1|15|-
TGTGCCAGTAGGCCGGAGGGAGGGGGCAACACTGAAGCTTTCTTT
CASRPEGGGNTEAFF
>TRBV28|TRBJ2-2|TRBD2|12|-
TGTGCCAGCAGGGGAGGGAGCGGGGAGCTGTTTTTT
CASRGGSGELFF
>TRBV5-1|TRBJ2-7|-|13|-
TGCGCCAGCAGCCAGGGACTTACCTACGAGCAGTACTTC
CASSQGLTYEQYF
>TRBV27|TRBJ2-7|TRBD1|18|once
TGTGCCAGCAGTTTACGATATCTCCCGGGACAGAATCTTCTCGAGCAGTACTTC
CASSLRYLPGQNLLEQYF
>TRBV6-5|TRBJ2-7|-|16|-
TGTGCCAGCAGTTACCTTCCACAGGGAAGTGCCTACGAGCAGTACTTC
CASSYLPQGSAYEQYF
>TRBV28|TRBJ1-1|-|14|-
TGTGCCAGCACGTTCCAGGGTCCGAACACTGAAGCTTTCTTT
CASTFQGPNTEAFF
>TRBV27|TRBJ2-1|-|17|-
TGTGCCAGCAGTCCGTTTGAAGTAGCGGACCCATCCGATGAGCAGTTCTTC
CASSPFEVADPSDEQFF
>TRBV5-1|TRBJ2-5|-|14|-
TGCGCCAGCAGCCCAACTGGCGGGGAAGAGACCCAGTACTTC
CASSPTGGEETQYF
>TRBV5-6|TRBJ1-1|-|18|-
TGTGCCAGCAGCTTAGGCGACCCGTTGTTGGGTGGTCCCACTGAAGCTTTCTTT
CASSLGDPLLGGPTEAFF
>TRBV7-2|TRBJ2-7|TRBD1|14|once
TGTGCCAGCAGCTTACGACAGGGCTCCTACGAGCAGTACTTC
CASSLRQGSYEQYF
>TRBV18|TRBJ2-3|-|17|once
TGTGCCAGCTCACCCAGAATTGAGGGACCAAGCACAGATACGCAGTATTTT
CASSPRIEGPSTDTQYF
>TRBV20-1|TRBJ1-1|-|9|-
TGCAGTGCTGACGTAGAAGCTTTCTTT
CSADVEAFF